The clone carrying this T cell receptor (beta chain) was seen ten or more times. Its antigen is currently unknown. These data come from a study of T cells after yellow fever vaccination. By 5'RACE template switching, TCR cDNA was produced, with a universal primer site and UMIs added in the process. TCRdb passed the 5' RACE reads through MiXCR, listing each CDR3 protein once. Counted here are 200,000 to 250,000 distinct CDR3 sequences, more than 3% occurring once; the ten biggest clones make up 3.2%. Broader study findings: Secondary responses were weaker yet peaked faster, day 5 versus 15. Post-booster reappearance was seen for most primary-vaccination clones (just under 97% CD4, about 88% CD8).

V dropped 10 bases and J dropped 1; count of bases not matched to a gene: 3. Germline V CDR1 and CDR2: ENHRY, SYGVKD. The CDR3 runs 12 residues. The chain joins TRBV10-3 to TRBJ1-1; 7 bases agree with TRBD1. This TCR derives from a man aged 18 to 29 who received the YFV17D yellow fever vaccine. Sequencing was performed on CD4+ T cells sorted from PBMCs, taken 10 days after the yellow fever booster vaccination. The CDR3 DNA reads as TGTGCCAGCAACAGGGGGAACACTGAAGCTTTCTTT. Its protein product is CASNRGNTEAFF.